This is a list of T cell receptor beta chains from one sample in a study of blood T cell repertoires in COVID-19. Repertoires were generated with immunoSEQ multiplex PCR, while TCRdb's copy carries only in-frame clones and drops some. In the table there are 140,000 to 150,000 clones, approximately 80% of which are singletons. Material for sequencing was peripheral blood. The receptors stem from a man between 50 and 59 years old with acute or convalescent COVID-19. Both conserved end residues are part of each CDR3. A D gene is named only where the DNA matches it firmly. The listing skips clone size in some rows; elsewhere it reads once, few, many or a size class.

D gene,J gene,clone size,V gene,CDR3 protein,CDR3 DNA
TRBD2,TRBJ2-2,-,TRBV19,CASNGGGNTGELFF,TGTGCCAGTAACGGCGGGGGGAACACCGGGGAGCTGTTTTTT
TRBD1,TRBJ2-6,few,TRBV19,CASSIRTGAGANVLTF,TGTGCCAGTAGTATTCGGACAGGGGCTGGGGCCAACGTCCTGACTTTC
TRBD2,TRBJ2-3,-,TRBV6-6,CASRGTSGIPDTQYF,TGTGCCAGCAGAGGGACTAGCGGGATCCCAGATACGCAGTATTTT
-,TRBJ2-7,-,TRBV20-1,CSASGRRGSYEQYF,TGCAGTGCTAGTGGTCGGCGGGGATCCTACGAGCAGTACTTC
-,TRBJ2-6,-,TRBV5-8,CASSLAERSSGANVLTF,TGTGCCAGCAGCTTGGCAGAACGAAGCTCTGGGGCCAACGTCCTGACTTTC
TRBD2,TRBJ2-7,-,TRBV24-1,CATSDRGFSGGTYEQYF,TGTGCCACCAGTGATCGCGGGTTTAGCGGGGGAACCTACGAGCAGTACTTC
-,TRBJ1-1,few,TRBV30,CAWSRGGGRTEAFF,TGTGCCTGGAGTCGCGGGGGGGGGAGGACTGAAGCTTTCTTT
TRBD1,TRBJ1-2,-,TRBV5-6,CASSSGTGFYGYTF,TGTGCCAGCAGCTCCGGGACAGGGTTCTATGGCTACACCTTC
-,TRBJ2-3,-,TRBV4-2,CASSRQVTDTQYF,TGTGCCAGCAGCAGACAGGTCACAGATACGCAGTATTTT
-,TRBJ1-1,few,TRBV19,CASSERTEAFF,TGTGCCAGTAGTGAGCGAACTGAAGCTTTCTTT
-,TRBJ2-5,-,TRBV2,CASSSVLASETQYF,TGTGCCAGCAGTTCTGTACTAGCCTCAGAGACCCAGTACTTC
TRBD1,TRBJ1-1,-,TRBV5-1,CASSPRQGGTEAFF,TGCGCCAGCAGCCCTAGACAGGGGGGCACTGAAGCTTTCTTT
TRBD1,TRBJ1-2,-,TRBV15,CATSPRTGFTYGYTF,TGTGCCACCAGCCCCCGGACAGGGTTTACCTATGGCTACACCTTC
TRBD1,TRBJ1-2,-,TRBV2,CAVPGGGLGGYTF,TGTGCCGTACCAGGGGGCGGCCTGGGAGGCTACACCTTC
-,TRBJ2-1,-,TRBV5-5,CASSTGGDYNEQFF,TGTGCCAGCAGCACGGGCGGGGATTACAATGAGCAGTTCTTC
-,TRBJ1-2,-,TRBV12-3/TRBV12-4,CASSSGYGYTF,TGTGCCAGCAGTTCGGGCTATGGCTACACCTTC